This TCR beta chain was recovered during a study of cytomegalovirus exposure and HLA in healthy donors. Study details: Previous work identified 120 million or so unique TCR beta sequences from approximately 190 million T cells.

With V trimmed by 9 bases and J by 2 bases, 5 bases remained unmatched. CDR1 is MDHEN, CDR2 SYDVKM, per germline. The CDR3 length is 14 residues. Broader study findings: Later analysis identified around 15,000 TCR beta sequences associated with HLA alleles, using a false discovery rate threshold of 0.05. In an earlier analysis, in some 600 donors, most V segments appeared productive either ~87% or ~30% of the time.

The PCR made use of 60 Vbeta and 13 Jbeta primers. Data came from immunoSEQ multiplex PCR; TCRdb stores just in-frame clones and leaves some out. The sample contains around 130,000 clones, 70% to 80% of which appear only once. With regard to this clone: Its cognate antigen is unknown.

The clonotype originates from a woman aged 55 to 70 in good health and CMV-seronegative. Input material: PBMCs. The chain has TRBV28 and TRBJ1-3; 9 bases match TRBD1. Here the CDR3 reads CASNDRGAGNTIYF. Written as DNA, the CDR3 is TGTGCCAGTAACGACAGGGGGGCTGGAAACACCATATATTTT.